A single TCR beta chain is shown here with its context. Its antigen is unknown. V was cut by 0 bases and J by 6 bases, with 9 bases left in between. This CDR3 has 14 amino acids. Germline CDR1 reads LGHNA; CDR2 reads YNFKEQ. RNA transcripts gave rise to amplified TCR beta CDR3 regions. The TCR CDR3 was amplified in a first-round RT-PCR using the HTBI primer set. MiXCR, run by TCRdb on the multiplex PCR reads, gives a single entry per CDR3 protein. The sample has 750,000 to 950,000 distinct CDR3 sequences; 38% are singletons. The record originates from a study of T cells in Graves' hyperthyroidism and ophthalmopathy. The study's findings and limits: A model built on 13 V-J features separated ophthalmopathy from stable hyperthyroidism.

Graves' hyperthyroidism was deemed stable absent ophthalmopathy progression within 18 months. Fresh peripheral blood, 10 ml, yielded the PBMCs. This clonotype was obtained from a man younger than 30 with Graves' hyperthyroidism. The specimen sequenced was blood. The chain employs TRBV4-2 and TRBJ1-5; possibly TRBD1 for D (5 bases). The CDR3 protein is CASSQDKGSQPQHF. CDR3 nucleotides: TGTGCCAGCAGCCAAGATAAGGGGTCTCAGCCCCAGCATTTT.